These 20 T cell receptor beta chains originate from one sample sequenced in a study of T cells after yellow fever vaccination. MiXCR, run by TCRdb on the 5' RACE reads, gives a single entry per CDR3 protein. The sample yields 200,000 to 300,000 distinct CDR3 sequences, over 6.5% seen once. The source material was CD4+ T cells sorted from PBMCs, sampled on the day of the yellow fever booster vaccination. The receptors were sampled from a man between 25 and 39 years old who received the YFV17D yellow fever vaccine.

This clonotype has more than one count but fewer than ten. The chain joins TRBV5-1 to TRBJ2-5; D is uncertain. The germline V gene encodes CDR1 SGHRS and CDR2 YFSETQ. This CDR3 is 13 amino acids long. V was trimmed by 4 bases and J by 2 bases, leaving 9 bases between them. The CDR3 region has the DNA TGCGCCAGCAGCCTGGAGATGCAAGAGACCCAGTACTTC. It codes for CASSLEMQETQYF.

V gene TRBV10-3 combines with J gene TRBJ2-3; no clear D. V dropped 0 bases and J dropped 8 bases, with 9 bases sitting between them. CDR3 length equals 13 residues. Germline V CDR1 and CDR2: ENHRY, SYGVKD. The CDR3 DNA reads TGTGCCATCAGTGAGTCGATCTGGGGTACGCAGTATTTT. This encodes CAISESIWGTQYF.

The V gene is TRBV28, the J gene TRBJ2-2; D call uncertain. The V end lost 3 bases, the J end lost 10 bases, and 12 bases lay between the germline ends. CDR3 length equals 13 residues. Germline CDR1 is MDHEN and CDR2 is SYDVKM. The CDR3 loop is CASSFPPFVELFF. CDR3 bases: TGTGCCAGCAGTTTCCCCCCTTTTGTGGAGCTGTTTTTT.

The chain carries TRBV10-3 and TRBJ1-1, with D unclear. Germline V gene data show CDR1 as ENHRY and CDR2 as SYGVKD. The V gene lost 10 bases and the J gene lost 0 bases, with 6 bases spanning the gap. The CDR3 extends over 11 amino acids. The CDR3 loop is CATQLNTEAFF. CDR3 coding DNA: TGTGCCACCCAGCTGAACACTGAAGCTTTCTTT.

This clonotype was counted at least ten times. J is TRBJ2-3 and V is TRBV7-2; tentatively, D is TRBD1 (6 bases). Trimming pared 5 bases from V and 7 bases from J, leaving 16 bases between. CDR1 and CDR2 (germline): SGHTA, FQGNSA. This CDR3 spans 14 amino acids. The CDR3 loop reads CASSIDRSGNTQYF. In DNA form, the CDR3 reads TGTGCCAGCAGCATCGACAGGTCAGGGAATACGCAGTATTTT.

This clonotype has a count of ten or more. V gene TRBV18 combines with J gene TRBJ1-4, with a possible D match to TRBD1 (5 bases). The CDR3 covers 14 residues. The germline V gene encodes CDR1 KGHSH and CDR2 LQKENI. Trimming stripped 2 bases from V and 7 bases from J, with 11 bases between. Here the CDR3 DNA reads TGTGCCAGCTCACCAATCCAGGGAAGTGAAAAACTGTTTTTT. Amino acid sequence: CASSPIQGSEKLFF.

This clonotype was counted only a few times. This chain uses TRBV12-3 or TRBV12-4 with TRBJ1-1; the match to TRBD1 covers 10 bases. V lost 5 bases to trimming and J lost 1 base; unmatched junction nucleotides: 1. The CDR3 has 14 amino acids. This CDR3 is CASSRDRGNTEAFF. The CDR3 bases are TGTGCCAGCAGTCGGGACAGGGGGAACACTGAAGCTTTCTTT.

This clonotype was detected ten times or more. The V call is TRBV28, the J call TRBJ2-5; 7 bases match TRBD1. Per the germline V gene, CDR1 is MDHEN and CDR2 is SYDVKM. The J segment lost 8 bases and the V segment lost 5 bases, leaving 14 bases of the junction unmatched. The CDR3 contains 15 residues. The CDR3 DNA reads as TGTGCCAGCAGTGTAACAGGGGCGGGTAGTAATACCCAGTACTTC. Its protein is CASSVTGAGSNTQYF.

This clonotype was counted many times. The rearrangement joins TRBV29-1 to TRBJ1-3; D call uncertain. Trimming took off 7 bases at V and 0 bases at J, with 7 bases between the two ends. The CDR3 sequence is 12 residues long. Germline CDR1 SQVTM, CDR2 ANQGSEA. The CDR3 DNA is TGCAGCGCGGGAGTCTCTGGAAACACCATATATTTT. Protein: CSAGVSGNTIYF.

This clonotype has at least ten counts. The CDR3 spells CASSLGRHNEQFF. CDR3 in DNA: TGCGCCAGCAGCTTGGGAAGACACAATGAGCAGTTCTTC. V gene TRBV5-1 combines with J gene TRBJ2-1; no definite D call. Germline loops: CDR1 SGHRS, CDR2 YFSETQ. V was trimmed by 0 bases and J by 5 bases, leaving 6 bases between them. The CDR3 sequence is 13 residues long.

This clonotype was counted between two and nine times. The J gene is TRBJ2-1, the V gene TRBV11-2, with 7 positions matching TRBD1. The CDR3 spans 15 residues. Germline trimming cut 1 base from V and 13 bases from J; bases unmatched to any gene: 13. Germline V lookup: CDR1 SGHAT, CDR2 FQNNGV. This chain's CDR3 is CASSLGTRGRDRQFF. CDR3 in DNA: TGTGCCAGCAGCTTAGGTACGAGGGGGCGCGATCGTCAGTTCTTC.

The chain employs TRBV12-3 or TRBV12-4 and TRBJ2-7; 7 bases map to TRBD1. The CDR3 covers 12 residues. Losses at the gene ends were 8 bases for V and 1 base for J; bases not matched to a gene: 2. CDR3 protein: CASGQVSYEQYF. The CDR3 nucleotides read TGTGCCAGCGGACAGGTTTCCTACGAGCAGTACTTC.

V is TRBV5-1 and J is TRBJ2-1, with 9 bases lining up with TRBD2. CDR1 is SGHRS and CDR2 is YFSETQ in the germline V gene. Trimming at V came to 3 bases and at J to 1 base, leaving 5 bases not matched to a gene. The length of the CDR3 is 16 residues. CDR3: CASSSSAGGSYNEQFF. The DNA for the CDR3 is TGCGCCAGCAGCTCCTCTGCGGGAGGGTCCTACAATGAGCAGTTCTTC. The full variable domain, completed using reference TRBV5-1 and TRBJ2-1, is KAGVTQTPRYLIKTRGQQVTLSCSPISGHRSVSWYQQTPGQGLQFLFEYFSETQRNKGNFPGRFSGRQFSNSRSEMNVSTLELGDSALYLCASSSSAGGSYNEQFFGPGTRLTVL.

The sample holds a few counts of this clonotype. The chain has TRBV7-9 and TRBJ2-1; 7 nucleotides line up with TRBD2. The germline gives CDR1 SEHNR, CDR2 FQNEAQ (reference sequence). The CDR3 sequence is 15 residues long. Trimming removed 8 bases from V and 7 bases from J; junction bases left unmatched: 14. The CDR3 region is CASSPFRGSGNEQFF. The CDR3 DNA reads as TGTGCCAGCTCTCCATTCCGCGGGAGTGGAAATGAGCAGTTCTTC.

This clonotype has a handful of counts. This sequence joins TRBV7-9 and TRBJ1-1, with TRBD1 identical over 8 bases. The CDR3 consists of 17 residues. Germline assignment: CDR1 SEHNR and CDR2 FQNEAQ (reference sequence). V gave up 5 bases and J gave up 1 base; unmatched junction bases: 12. This CDR3 reads CASSITPTGASNTEAFF. The CDR3 coding sequence is TGTGCCAGCAGCATCACACCGACAGGGGCCTCGAACACTGAAGCTTTCTTT.

This clonotype has a handful of counts. This rearrangement joins TRBV9 to TRBJ2-1, with D tentatively TRBD1 (6 bases). Germline loops: CDR1 SGDLS, CDR2 YYNGEE. V was cut by 2 bases and J by 9 bases, with 21 bases left in between. CDR3 size: 16 residues. The CDR3 bases are TGTGCCAGCAGCGTCGCCGGGACACCGGCCACTGGTGAGCAGTTCTTC. Protein sequence: CASSVAGTPATGEQFF.

This clonotype was counted a few times. The J gene is TRBJ2-2, the V gene TRBV9, with TRBD2 identical over 7 bases. Trimming removed 3 bases from V and 4 bases from J; junction bases left unmatched: 9. The CDR3 consists of 16 residues. Germline CDR1 and CDR2: SGDLS and YYNGEE. CDR3 DNA sequence: TGTGCCAGCAGCGCGGCGGGGGTGGTAGGCACCGGGGAGCTGTTTTTT. Protein product: CASSAAGVVGTGELFF.

The rearrangement links TRBV4-3 to TRBJ2-2; perhaps TRBD2 as D (6 bases). This CDR3 comprises 14 residues. Per germline, CDR1 LGHNA and CDR2 YSLEER. Trimming shortened V by 0 bases and J by 6 bases, and 8 bases separated the two germline ends. The CDR3 spells CASSQEGGAGELFF. As DNA, the CDR3 is TGCGCCAGCAGCCAAGAAGGAGGGGCCGGGGAGCTGTTTTTT.

This chain links TRBV19 with TRBJ1-2; D gene unclear. Deletions cut 3 bases from V and 4 bases from J, with 9 bases between. Germline-derived CDR1 and CDR2 are LNHDA and SQIVND (reference sequence). The CDR3 consists of 13 residues. The CDR3 DNA follows: TGTGCCAGTAGTATGGTACAGTCCTATGGCTACACCTTC. Translated, it gives CASSMVQSYGYTF.

The V gene is TRBV4-2, the J gene TRBJ1-5; D is uncertain. V was cut by 1 base and J by 5 bases, with 15 bases left in between. The germline V gene encodes CDR1 LGHNA and CDR2 YNFKEQ. The CDR3 extends over 16 amino acids. This CDR3 is CASSQASGSPDQPQHF. The CDR3 region has the DNA TGTGCCAGCAGCCAAGCAAGCGGGTCACCAGATCAGCCCCAGCATTTT.